This TCR beta chain appears in the sequencing data of a study of CD8+CD57+ T cells in acquired aplastic anemia. Turning to the study itself: The average read count for CD4+ cells in healthy donors was roughly 10 million.

Genomic DNA constituted the template upon which TCR beta VDJ and CDR3 profiling was performed. Each CDR3 protein is one row after TCRdb ran MiXCR on the reads. This sample yields fewer than 200,000 distinct CDR3 sequences, of which about 60% are seen a single time; about 48% belongs to the top ten. Germline-derived CDR1 and CDR2 are LNHDA and SQIVND (reference sequence). The CDR3 contains 15 residues. The V segment lost 7 bases and the J segment 5 bases; nucleotides outside the gene matches: 10. In this sample, this clonotype turned up many times. The genes are TRBV19 and TRBJ1-1, with TRBD1 matching 10 bases. The specimen sequenced was sorted CD4+, CD8+, or CD8+CD57+ T cells (not recorded which) from PBMCs. The receptor was isolated from a human donor in good health. The CDR3, as DNA: TGTGCCAGTACTTTGGGAGGGACAGGGGTTACTGAAGCTTTCTTT. It translates to CASTLGGTGVTEAFF.